The 4 T cell receptor beta chains given below trace back to one sample, sequenced in a study of blood T cell repertoires in COVID-19. TCRdb keeps only in-frame clones here, not all; method: immunoSEQ multiplex PCR. Of about 100,000 clones in the sample, around 87% were seen once. Sequencing was performed on peripheral blood. The receptors come from a woman aged 25-40 years with acute or convalescent COVID-19.

The genes are TRBV10-3 and TRBJ2-1; 7 positions agree with TRBD1. The junction had 8 bases not matched to a gene; V was cut back by 1 base and J by 8 bases. The CDR3 is 15 residues long. Germline-derived CDR1 and CDR2 are ENHRY and SYGVKD. The CDR3, as DNA: TGTGCCATCAGTGAGTTAGGGGGCGTCTCGGATGAGCAGTTCTTC. This codes for CAISELGGVSDEQFF.

The rearrangement joins TRBV2 to TRBJ2-3, with a weak D call TRBD1 (5 bases). The CDR3 is 15 amino acids. Germline lookup yields CDR1 SNHLY and CDR2 FYNNEI. Trimming shortened V by 7 bases and J by 3 bases, and 17 bases separated the two germline ends. The CDR3 DNA reads TGTGCCAGCATGAACGGCCAGAAGGGGACAGATACGCAGTATTTT. It yields the protein CASMNGQKGTDTQYF.

The chain carries TRBV28 and TRBJ2-1; D possibly corresponds to TRBD1 (5 bases). Germline V gene lookup returns CDR1 MDHEN and CDR2 SYDVKM. V was cut by 5 bases and J by 0 bases, with 11 bases left in between. This CDR3 contains 15 residues. The CDR3 DNA is TGTGCCAGCAGTAGCGACAGATACTCCTACAATGAGCAGTTCTTC. This translates into CASSSDRYSYNEQFF. Full variable domain (rest looked up from reference TRBV28 and TRBJ2-1): DVKVTQSSRYLVKRTGEKVFLECVQDMDHENMFWYRQDPGLGLRLIYFSYDVKMKEKGDIPEGYSVSREKKERFSLILESASTNQTSMYLCASSSDRYSYNEQFFGPGTRLTVL.

The chain has TRBV28 and TRBJ1-1; tentative D call: TRBD1 (5 bases). Germline V gene data show CDR1 as MDHEN and CDR2 as SYDVKM. The V gene lost 7 bases and the J gene lost 0 bases, with 15 bases spanning the gap. The CDR3 covers 15 residues. The CDR3 region has the DNA TGTGCCAGCACCTATAGCCCAGGGCTGAACACTGAAGCTTTCTTT. Its translation: CASTYSPGLNTEAFF.